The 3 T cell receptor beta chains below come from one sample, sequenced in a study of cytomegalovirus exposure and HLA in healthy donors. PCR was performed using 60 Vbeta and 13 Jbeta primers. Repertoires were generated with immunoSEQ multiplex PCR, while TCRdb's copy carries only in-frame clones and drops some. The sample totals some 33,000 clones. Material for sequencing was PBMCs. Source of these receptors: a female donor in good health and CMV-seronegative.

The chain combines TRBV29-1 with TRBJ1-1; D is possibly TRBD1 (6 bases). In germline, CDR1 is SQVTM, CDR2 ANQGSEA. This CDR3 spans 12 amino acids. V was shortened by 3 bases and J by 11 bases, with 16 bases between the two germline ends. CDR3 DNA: TGCAGCGTTGAGGACGGGGGGCACTGGGCTTTCTTT. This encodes CSVEDGGHWAFF.

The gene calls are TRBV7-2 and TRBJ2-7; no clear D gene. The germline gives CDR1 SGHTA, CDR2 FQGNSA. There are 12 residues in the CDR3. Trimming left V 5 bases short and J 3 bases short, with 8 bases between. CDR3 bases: TGTGCCAGCAGCCAAACAGTCTACGAGCAGTACTTC. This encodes CASSQTVYEQYF.

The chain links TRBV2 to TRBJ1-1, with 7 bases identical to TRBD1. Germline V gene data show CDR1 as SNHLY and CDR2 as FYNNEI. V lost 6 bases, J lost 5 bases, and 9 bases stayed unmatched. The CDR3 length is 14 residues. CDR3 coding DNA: TGTGCCAGCAGCGCCATGGACAGGACAACTGAAGCTTTCTTT. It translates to CASSAMDRTTEAFF.